This T cell receptor beta chain was sequenced for a study of cytomegalovirus exposure and HLA in healthy donors. Notes on the study in general: Earlier results showed most TCR beta V segments being productive about 90% or about 30% of the time. Later analysis identified a missense DCLRE1C variant that was linked to TCR beta V- and J-gene trimming.

In regard to this clone: Its antigen remains unknown.

CDR3 length: 13 residues. Germline CDR1 and CDR2: SQVTM and ANQGSEA. With V trimmed by 6 bases and J by 3 bases, 2 bases remained unmatched. The PCR ran on 60 Vbeta and 13 Jbeta primers. Some clones are missing from TCRdb's copy, which holds only in-frame ones; the method was immunoSEQ multiplex PCR. The profile shows some 120,000 clones, approximately 9.4% of them singletons. The chain combines TRBV29-1 with TRBJ2-7; 13 bases are shared with TRBD2. Sequences were obtained from PBMCs. The TCR was taken from a man aged 30-40 years in good health and CMV-seronegative. CDR3 in DNA: TGCAGCGTCGGACTAGCGGGAGACTACGAGCAGTACTTC. It yields the protein CSVGLAGDYEQYF.